A selection of T cell receptor beta chains follows, all from one sample in a study of blood T cell repertoires in COVID-19. Assay used: immunoSEQ multiplex PCR; TCRdb lists only in-frame clones, some missing. The sample lists 130,000 to 150,000 clones; about 80% were seen once. Sequences were obtained from peripheral blood. These receptor sequences come from a human donor in a cohort sampled during active COVID-19. Both conserved end residues are part of each CDR3. The D gene is left open where the match is weak. Only some rows state a clone size, as once, few, many or a class for expanded clones.

v_gene: TRBV24-1; len: 15; abundance: once; d_gene: NA; j_gene: TRBJ2-4; CDR3nt: TGTGCCACCACTGCGGGGGCTAATACCAAAAACATTCAGTACTTC; CDR3aa: CATTAGANTKNIQYF
v_gene: TRBV27; len: 14; abundance: few; d_gene: TRBD1; j_gene: TRBJ1-6; CDR3nt: TGTGCCAGCAGTCCCCGACAGGGAAATTCACCCCTCCACTTT; CDR3aa: CASSPRQGNSPLHF
v_gene: TRBV21-1; len: 19; abundance: NA; d_gene: NA; j_gene: TRBJ2-3; CDR3nt: TGTGCCAGCAGCAAAGAAAAGGAGGGGCAGCCGAATAGCACAGATACGCAGTATTTT; CDR3aa: CASSKEKEGQPNSTDTQYF
v_gene: TRBV15; len: 15; abundance: NA; d_gene: NA; j_gene: TRBJ1-5; CDR3nt: TGTGCCACCAGCAGAGAGTACAATAGCAATCAGCCCCAGCATTTT; CDR3aa: CATSREYNSNQPQHF
v_gene: TRBV7-2; len: 14; abundance: NA; d_gene: TRBD2; j_gene: TRBJ2-7; CDR3nt: TGTGCCAGCAGTTCACGGGGGGGTAACTACGAGCAGTACTTC; CDR3aa: CASSSRGGNYEQYF
v_gene: TRBV9; len: 14; abundance: NA; d_gene: TRBD1; j_gene: TRBJ2-7; CDR3nt: TGTGCCAGCAGCGGGGGACAGACATCCTACGAGCAGTACTTC; CDR3aa: CASSGGQTSYEQYF
v_gene: TRBV6-5; len: 15; abundance: NA; d_gene: NA; j_gene: TRBJ1-6; CDR3nt: TGTGCCAGCCGTAGCGGAAGCTCCTATAATTCACCCCTCCACTTT; CDR3aa: CASRSGSSYNSPLHF
v_gene: TRBV30; len: 14; abundance: NA; d_gene: NA; j_gene: TRBJ1-1; CDR3nt: TGTGCCTGGAGTCGCAGGGGTCGGTTTACTGAAGCTTTCTTT; CDR3aa: CAWSRRGRFTEAFF
v_gene: TRBV5-5; len: 15; abundance: NA; d_gene: TRBD2; j_gene: TRBJ2-3; CDR3nt: TGTGCCAGCAGCTATTCCGGGACTAGCGGGGGCCTTAAGGATTTT; CDR3aa: CASSYSGTSGGLKDF
v_gene: TRBV19; len: 16; abundance: NA; d_gene: NA; j_gene: TRBJ1-1; CDR3nt: TGTGCCAGTAGTATTACCCCTGCGGGTTATAACACTGAAGCTTTCTTT; CDR3aa: CASSITPAGYNTEAFF
v_gene: TRBV7-2; len: 14; abundance: NA; d_gene: TRBD2; j_gene: TRBJ2-7; CDR3nt: TGTGCCAGCAGCCAAGATGGGACTAGGGGAGAGCAGTACTTC; CDR3aa: CASSQDGTRGEQYF
v_gene: TRBV29-1; len: 13; abundance: NA; d_gene: TRBD1; j_gene: TRBJ2-7; CDR3nt: TGCAGCGTTTACCGACAGGGGTCTTACGAGCAGTACTTC; CDR3aa: CSVYRQGSYEQYF
v_gene: TRBV7-2; len: 15; abundance: few; d_gene: TRBD1; j_gene: TRBJ1-5; CDR3nt: TGTGCCAGCAGTTACCGGACAGGGGAAGATCAGCCCCAGCATTTT; CDR3aa: CASSYRTGEDQPQHF
v_gene: TRBV4-3; len: 14; abundance: once; d_gene: NA; j_gene: TRBJ2-2; CDR3nt: TGCGCCAGCAGCCAAGTTTTAGACACCGGGGAGCTGTTTTTT; CDR3aa: CASSQVLDTGELFF
v_gene: TRBV5-4; len: 16; abundance: NA; d_gene: NA; j_gene: TRBJ1-1; CDR3nt: TGTGCCAGCAGCCCCGGGGGGGGGTTCTTGAACACTGAAGCTTTCTTT; CDR3aa: CASSPGGGFLNTEAFF
v_gene: TRBV6-5; len: 13; abundance: NA; d_gene: NA; j_gene: TRBJ1-2; CDR3nt: TGTGCCAGCAGTCCCCCGGGACACTTAGGCTACACCTTC; CDR3aa: CASSPPGHLGYTF
v_gene: TRBV9; len: 16; abundance: few; d_gene: TRBD1; j_gene: TRBJ1-6; CDR3nt: TGTGCCAGCAGCGTAGGGGGGACAGGGAAAAATTCACCCCTCCACTTT; CDR3aa: CASSVGGTGKNSPLHF
v_gene: TRBV30; len: 11; abundance: NA; d_gene: NA; j_gene: TRBJ1-2; CDR3nt: TGTGCCTGGAGATCCCCCAATGGCTACACCTTC; CDR3aa: CAWRSPNGYTF
v_gene: TRBV7-2; len: 14; abundance: once; d_gene: NA; j_gene: TRBJ2-3; CDR3nt: TGTGCCAGCAGCTTACTACAGGGTTCAGATACGCAGTATTTT; CDR3aa: CASSLLQGSDTQYF
v_gene: TRBV19; len: 12; abundance: NA; d_gene: TRBD1; j_gene: TRBJ1-5; CDR3nt: TGTGCCACTGACAGGGGCAATCAGCCCCAGCATTTT; CDR3aa: CATDRGNQPQHF
v_gene: TRBV6-1; len: 18; abundance: NA; d_gene: TRBD1; j_gene: TRBJ1-5; CDR3nt: TGTGCCAGCAGTGAAATGGCAGGGGGCGCGAGTGGCAATCAGCCCCAGCATTTT; CDR3aa: CASSEMAGGASGNQPQHF
v_gene: TRBV6-5; len: 14; abundance: NA; d_gene: TRBD1; j_gene: TRBJ1-5; CDR3nt: TGTGCCGCAGGGGGCGATCATGGGAATCAGCCCCAGCATTTT; CDR3aa: CAAGGDHGNQPQHF
v_gene: TRBV4-2; len: 16; abundance: NA; d_gene: NA; j_gene: TRBJ1-5; CDR3nt: TGTGCCAGCAGCCAAGAGGGGGGGGTGCGCAATCAGCCCCAGCATTTT; CDR3aa: CASSQEGGVRNQPQHF
v_gene: TRBV29-1; len: 14; abundance: NA; d_gene: TRBD1; j_gene: TRBJ1-1; CDR3nt: TGCAGCGTTGAGTTTGGACAGGGGGCAACTGAAGCTTTCTTT; CDR3aa: CSVEFGQGATEAFF
v_gene: TRBV24-1; len: 17; abundance: NA; d_gene: NA; j_gene: TRBJ1-3; CDR3nt: TGTGCCACCACCAAGATGCCCGACTCCAGCTCTGGAAACACCATATATTTT; CDR3aa: CATTKMPDSSSGNTIYF
v_gene: TRBV3-1/TRBV3-2; len: 16; abundance: NA; d_gene: TRBD1; j_gene: TRBJ2-5; CDR3nt: TGTGCCAGCAGCCAAGGGACAGGGGTTAGCCAAGAGACCCAGTACTTC; CDR3aa: CASSQGTGVSQETQYF
v_gene: TRBV28; len: 18; abundance: NA; d_gene: NA; j_gene: TRBJ2-3; CDR3nt: TGTGCCAGCAGCAGTTTAGTGATGTCTAGCCACTTTCGAGATACGCAGTATTTT; CDR3aa: CASSSLVMSSHFRDTQYF
v_gene: TRBV7-6; len: 16; abundance: once; d_gene: NA; j_gene: TRBJ1-1; CDR3nt: TGTGCCACCTCCCCTAGAAGTAGCGCCTTGAACACTGAAGCTTTCTTT; CDR3aa: CATSPRSSALNTEAFF
v_gene: TRBV6-5; len: 12; abundance: NA; d_gene: TRBD1; j_gene: TRBJ1-2; CDR3nt: TGTGCCAGCAGAAGACAGGGTTGGGGCTACACCTTC; CDR3aa: CASRRQGWGYTF
v_gene: TRBV7-9; len: 15; abundance: once; d_gene: NA; j_gene: TRBJ2-7; CDR3nt: TGTGCCAGCAGCTTAGCGGTCCCAGGCCTCTACGAGCAGTACTTC; CDR3aa: CASSLAVPGLYEQYF
v_gene: TRBV18; len: 13; abundance: once; d_gene: NA; j_gene: TRBJ1-1; CDR3nt: TGTGCCAGCTCCCAGGCATCGGACACTGAAGCTTTCTTT; CDR3aa: CASSQASDTEAFF
v_gene: TRBV4-2; len: 14; abundance: NA; d_gene: NA; j_gene: TRBJ2-7; CDR3nt: TGTGCCAGCAGCGCGTCGGTCTCCACCTACGAGCAGTACTTC; CDR3aa: CASSASVSTYEQYF
v_gene: TRBV19; len: 14; abundance: NA; d_gene: NA; j_gene: TRBJ1-1; CDR3nt: TGTGCCAGTAGTATATCGACAGGTATCACTGAAGCTTTCTTT; CDR3aa: CASSISTGITEAFF
v_gene: TRBV5-6; len: 14; abundance: once; d_gene: TRBD1; j_gene: TRBJ1-5; CDR3nt: TGTGCCAGCAGCAGGACAGGGGTCAATCAGCCCCAGCATTTT; CDR3aa: CASSRTGVNQPQHF
v_gene: TRBV11-3; len: 17; abundance: NA; d_gene: NA; j_gene: TRBJ2-3; CDR3nt: TGTGCCAGCAGCTTAGGAGGGCTGAATATTAGCACAGATACGCAGTATTTT; CDR3aa: CASSLGGLNISTDTQYF
v_gene: TRBV6-6; len: 15; abundance: NA; d_gene: TRBD1; j_gene: TRBJ1-1; CDR3nt: TGTGCCAGCACCCCCGACAGGGCGATGAACACTGAAGCTTTCTTT; CDR3aa: CASTPDRAMNTEAFF
v_gene: TRBV6-5; len: 13; abundance: NA; d_gene: NA; j_gene: TRBJ1-1; CDR3nt: TGTGCCACCTCGCCTCGGAGAAACACTGAAGCTTTCTTT; CDR3aa: CATSPRRNTEAFF
v_gene: TRBV4-1; len: 13; abundance: few; d_gene: NA; j_gene: TRBJ1-2; CDR3nt: TGCGCCAGCAGCCAAGCACAGGACTATGGCTACACCTTC; CDR3aa: CASSQAQDYGYTF
v_gene: TRBV5-1; len: 15; abundance: NA; d_gene: NA; j_gene: TRBJ1-3; CDR3nt: TGCGCCAGCAGCTTGGAAGCCGCGAAAGGAAACACCATATATTTT; CDR3aa: CASSLEAAKGNTIYF
v_gene: TRBV6-5; len: 13; abundance: NA; d_gene: NA; j_gene: TRBJ1-3; CDR3nt: TGTGCCACCCAGGGGTTTACTGGAAACACCATATATTTT; CDR3aa: CATQGFTGNTIYF
v_gene: TRBV7-3; len: 15; abundance: NA; d_gene: TRBD2; j_gene: TRBJ2-3; CDR3nt: TGTGCCAGCAGTCGAGCGGGGGGGCTAATAGATACGCAGTATTTT; CDR3aa: CASSRAGGLIDTQYF
v_gene: TRBV18; len: 15; abundance: NA; d_gene: NA; j_gene: TRBJ2-5; CDR3nt: TGTGCCAGCTCACCATCCGGTACAGAGCAAGAGACCCAGTACTTC; CDR3aa: CASSPSGTEQETQYF
v_gene: TRBV11-3; len: 15; abundance: NA; d_gene: TRBD2; j_gene: TRBJ2-1; CDR3nt: TGTGCCAGCAGCCGTAGCGGGGCCCCCTACAATGAGCAGTTCTTC; CDR3aa: CASSRSGAPYNEQFF
v_gene: TRBV5-4; len: 16; abundance: NA; d_gene: TRBD1; j_gene: TRBJ1-2; CDR3nt: TGTGCCAGCAGCCCGGCACCCGGGACAGGGGGCGGGGGCTACACCTTC; CDR3aa: CASSPAPGTGGGGYTF
v_gene: TRBV10-2; len: 15; abundance: NA; d_gene: NA; j_gene: TRBJ2-4; CDR3nt: TGCGCCAGCACCTCCTCGGAGGGTCCCAAAAACATTCAGTACTTC; CDR3aa: CASTSSEGPKNIQYF
v_gene: TRBV29-1; len: 12; abundance: NA; d_gene: NA; j_gene: TRBJ2-2; CDR3nt: TGCAGCGTTTGCGGAGCAACCGGGGAGCTGTTTTTT; CDR3aa: CSVCGATGELFF
v_gene: TRBV7-2; len: 14; abundance: NA; d_gene: TRBD2; j_gene: TRBJ2-2; CDR3nt: TGTGCCAGCAGACTAGCGGGGAACACCGGGGAGCTGTTTTTT; CDR3aa: CASRLAGNTGELFF
v_gene: TRBV7-2; len: 16; abundance: NA; d_gene: NA; j_gene: TRBJ2-3; CDR3nt: TGTGCCAGCAGCTTCCAGGCGGGGAGGGGGACAGATACGCAGTATTTT; CDR3aa: CASSFQAGRGTDTQYF
v_gene: TRBV5-1; len: 13; abundance: NA; d_gene: NA; j_gene: TRBJ1-1; CDR3nt: TGCGCCAGCAGATCACAAGGGGTTCGGGAAGCTTTCTTT; CDR3aa: CASRSQGVREAFF
v_gene: TRBV9; len: 16; abundance: NA; d_gene: TRBD2; j_gene: TRBJ2-3; CDR3nt: TGTGCCAGCAGCGTAGCCCCTAGCGGCGAAGCAGATACGCAGTATTTT; CDR3aa: CASSVAPSGEADTQYF
v_gene: TRBV6-6; len: 16; abundance: NA; d_gene: TRBD2; j_gene: TRBJ2-7; CDR3nt: TGTGCCAGCAGACGCGCGGGGGGGGCAAAGGGGTACGAGCAGTACTTC; CDR3aa: CASRRAGGAKGYEQYF